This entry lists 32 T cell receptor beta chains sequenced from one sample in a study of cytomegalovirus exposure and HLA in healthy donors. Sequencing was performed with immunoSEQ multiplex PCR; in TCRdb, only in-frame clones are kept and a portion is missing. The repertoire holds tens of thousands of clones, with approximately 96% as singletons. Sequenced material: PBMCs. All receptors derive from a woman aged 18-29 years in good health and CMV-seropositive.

CDR3 amino acids: CASSLSIVAGNEKLFF. The CDR3 nucleotides read TGTGCCAGCAGCTTGTCTATTGTCGCGGGAAATGAAAAACTGTTTTTT. The chain is built from TRBV5-8 and TRBJ1-4, with D hard to call. The V end lost 1 base, the J end lost 5 bases, and 15 bases lay between the germline ends. The germline CDR1 and CDR2 sequences are SGHTS and YDEGEE. CDR3 length equals 16 residues.

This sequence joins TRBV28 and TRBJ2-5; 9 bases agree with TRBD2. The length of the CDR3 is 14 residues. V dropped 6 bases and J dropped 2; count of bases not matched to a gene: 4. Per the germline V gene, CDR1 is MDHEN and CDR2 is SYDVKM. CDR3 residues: CASRGSGRQETQYF. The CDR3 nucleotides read TGTGCCAGCAGGGGAAGCGGGAGGCAAGAGACCCAGTACTTC.

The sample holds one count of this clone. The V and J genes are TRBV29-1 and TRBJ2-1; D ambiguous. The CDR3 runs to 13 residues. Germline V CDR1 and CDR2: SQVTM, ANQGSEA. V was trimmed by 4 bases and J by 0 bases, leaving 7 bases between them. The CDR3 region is CSVVTSSYNEQFF. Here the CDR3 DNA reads TGCAGCGTTGTAACGAGCTCCTACAATGAGCAGTTCTTC.

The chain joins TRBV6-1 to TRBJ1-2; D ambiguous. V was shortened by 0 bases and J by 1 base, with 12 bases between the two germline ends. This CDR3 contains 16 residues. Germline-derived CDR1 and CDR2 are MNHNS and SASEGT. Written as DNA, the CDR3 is TGTGCCAGCAGTGAAGCCCCACAGCCAGTTAACTATGGCTACACCTTC. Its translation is CASSEAPQPVNYGYTF.

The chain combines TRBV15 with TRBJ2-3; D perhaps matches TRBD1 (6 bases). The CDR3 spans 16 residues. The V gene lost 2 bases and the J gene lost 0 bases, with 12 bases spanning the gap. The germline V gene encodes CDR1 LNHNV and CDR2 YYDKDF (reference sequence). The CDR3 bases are TGTGCCACCAGCAGACCCCGGACAGAGAGCACAGATACGCAGTATTTT. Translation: CATSRPRTESTDTQYF. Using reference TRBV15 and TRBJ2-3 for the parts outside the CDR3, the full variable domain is DAMVIQNPRYQVTQFGKPVTLSCSQTLNHNVMYWYQQKSSQAPKLLFHYYDKDFNNEADTPDNFQSRRPNTSFCFLDIRSPGLGDTAMYLCATSRPRTESTDTQYFGPGTRLTVL.

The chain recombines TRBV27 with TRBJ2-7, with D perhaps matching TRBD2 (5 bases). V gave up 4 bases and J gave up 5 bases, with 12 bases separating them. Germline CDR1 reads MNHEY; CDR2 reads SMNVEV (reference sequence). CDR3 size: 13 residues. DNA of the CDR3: TGTGCCAGCAGTTCCAGCGGAGGAAACGAGCAGTACTTC. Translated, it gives CASSSSGGNEQYF.

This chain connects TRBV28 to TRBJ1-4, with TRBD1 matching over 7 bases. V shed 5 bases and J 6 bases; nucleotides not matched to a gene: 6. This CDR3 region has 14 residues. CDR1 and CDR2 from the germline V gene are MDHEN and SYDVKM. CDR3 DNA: TGTGCCAGCAGTACCCGGGACAGCGATGAAAAACTGTTTTTT. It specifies CASSTRDSDEKLFF. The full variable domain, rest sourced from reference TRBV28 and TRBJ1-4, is DVKVTQSSRYLVKRTGEKVFLECVQDMDHENMFWYRQDPGLGLRLIYFSYDVKMKEKGDIPEGYSVSREKKERFSLILESASTNQTSMYLCASSTRDSDEKLFFGSGTQLSVL.

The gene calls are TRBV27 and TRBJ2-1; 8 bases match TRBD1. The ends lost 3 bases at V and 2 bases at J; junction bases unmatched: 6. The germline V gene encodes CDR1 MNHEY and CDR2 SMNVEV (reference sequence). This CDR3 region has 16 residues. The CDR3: CASSLPGGFAYNEQFF. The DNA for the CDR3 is TGTGCCAGCAGTTTGCCAGGGGGCTTCGCCTACAATGAGCAGTTCTTC.

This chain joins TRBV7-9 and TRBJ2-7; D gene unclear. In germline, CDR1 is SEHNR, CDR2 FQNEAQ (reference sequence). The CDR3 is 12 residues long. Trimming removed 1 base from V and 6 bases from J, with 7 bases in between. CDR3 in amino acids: CASSLVEFEQYF. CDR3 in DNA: TGTGCCAGCAGCTTAGTAGAGTTCGAGCAGTACTTC.

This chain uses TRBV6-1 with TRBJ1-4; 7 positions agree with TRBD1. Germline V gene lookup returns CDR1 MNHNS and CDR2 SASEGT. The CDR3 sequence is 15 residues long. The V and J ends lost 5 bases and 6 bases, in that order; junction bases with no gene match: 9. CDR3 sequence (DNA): TGTGCCAGCAGTAAACAGGGGACCGGGGATGAAAAACTGTTTTTT. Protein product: CASSKQGTGDEKLFF.

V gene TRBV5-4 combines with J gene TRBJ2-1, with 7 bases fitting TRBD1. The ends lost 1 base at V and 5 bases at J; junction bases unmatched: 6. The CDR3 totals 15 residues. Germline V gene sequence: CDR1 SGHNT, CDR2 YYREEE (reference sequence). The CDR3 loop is CASSLTGERDNEQFF. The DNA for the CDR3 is TGTGCCAGCAGCTTGACAGGGGAGAGGGACAATGAGCAGTTCTTC.

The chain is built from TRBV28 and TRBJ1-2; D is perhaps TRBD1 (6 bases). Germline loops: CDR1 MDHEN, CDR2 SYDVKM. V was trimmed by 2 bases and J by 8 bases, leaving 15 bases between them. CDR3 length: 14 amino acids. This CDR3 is CASSLMGQGPGYTF. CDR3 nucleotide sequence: TGTGCCAGCAGTTTAATGGGGCAGGGGCCCGGCTACACCTTC.

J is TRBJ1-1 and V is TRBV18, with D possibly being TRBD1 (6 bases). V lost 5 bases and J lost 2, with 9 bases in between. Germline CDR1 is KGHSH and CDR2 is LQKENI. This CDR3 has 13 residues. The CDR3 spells CASSVGTNTEAFF. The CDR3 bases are TGTGCCAGCTCAGTCGGGACAAACACTGAAGCTTTCTTT.

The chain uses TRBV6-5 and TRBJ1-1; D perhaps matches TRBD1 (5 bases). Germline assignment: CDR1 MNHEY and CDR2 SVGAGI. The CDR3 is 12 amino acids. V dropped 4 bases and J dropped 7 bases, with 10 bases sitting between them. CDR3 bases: TGTGCCAGCAGTTTCGATAGGGGTGAAGCTTTCTTT. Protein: CASSFDRGEAFF.

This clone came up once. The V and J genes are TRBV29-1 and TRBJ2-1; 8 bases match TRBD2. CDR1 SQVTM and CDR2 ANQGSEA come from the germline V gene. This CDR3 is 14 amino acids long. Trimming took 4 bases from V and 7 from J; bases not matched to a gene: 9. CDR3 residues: CSVGTSGAGNEQFF. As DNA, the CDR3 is TGCAGCGTTGGAACTAGCGGAGCGGGAAATGAGCAGTTCTTC.

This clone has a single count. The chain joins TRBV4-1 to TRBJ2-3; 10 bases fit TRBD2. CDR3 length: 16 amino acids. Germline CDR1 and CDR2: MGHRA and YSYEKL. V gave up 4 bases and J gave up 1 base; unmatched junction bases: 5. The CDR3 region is CASSPAGTSGTDTQYF. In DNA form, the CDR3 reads TGCGCCAGCAGCCCGGCCGGGACTAGCGGCACAGATACGCAGTATTTT.

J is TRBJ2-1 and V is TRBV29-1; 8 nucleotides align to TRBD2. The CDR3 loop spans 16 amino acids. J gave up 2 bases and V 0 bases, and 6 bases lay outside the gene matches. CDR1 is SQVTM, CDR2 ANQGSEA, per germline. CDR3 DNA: TGCAGCGTTGAAGATCCGGGGCGGGAGGCCTACAATGAGCAGTTCTTC. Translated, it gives CSVEDPGREAYNEQFF.

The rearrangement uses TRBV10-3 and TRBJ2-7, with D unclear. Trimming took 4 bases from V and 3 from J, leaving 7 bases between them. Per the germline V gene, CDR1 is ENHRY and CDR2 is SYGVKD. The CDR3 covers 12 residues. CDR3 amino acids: CAISGAGYEQYF. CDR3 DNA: TGTGCCATCAGTGGGGCCGGCTACGAGCAGTACTTC.

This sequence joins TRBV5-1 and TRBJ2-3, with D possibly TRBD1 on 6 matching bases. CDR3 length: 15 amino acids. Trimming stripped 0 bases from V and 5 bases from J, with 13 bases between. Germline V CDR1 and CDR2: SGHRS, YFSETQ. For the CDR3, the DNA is TGCGCCAGCAGCTTGGAAGGCTCAGGGGTAGATACGCAGTATTTT. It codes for CASSLEGSGVDTQYF.

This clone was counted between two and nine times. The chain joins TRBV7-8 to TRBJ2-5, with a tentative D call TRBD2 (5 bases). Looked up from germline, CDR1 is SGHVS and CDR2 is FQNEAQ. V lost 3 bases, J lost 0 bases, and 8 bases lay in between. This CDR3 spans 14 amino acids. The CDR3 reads CASSLETNQETQYF. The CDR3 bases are TGTGCCAGCAGCTTGGAGACTAACCAAGAGACCCAGTACTTC.

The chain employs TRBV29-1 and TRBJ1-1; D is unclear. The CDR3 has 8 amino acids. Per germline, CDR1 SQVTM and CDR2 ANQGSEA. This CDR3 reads CSSPEAFF. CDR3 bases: TGCAGTTCTCCTGAAGCTTTCTTT.

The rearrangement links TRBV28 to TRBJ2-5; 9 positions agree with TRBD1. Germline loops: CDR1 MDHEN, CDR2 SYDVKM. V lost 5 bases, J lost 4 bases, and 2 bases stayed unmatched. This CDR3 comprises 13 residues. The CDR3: CASSTTGGETQYF. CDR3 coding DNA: TGTGCCAGCAGTACGACAGGGGGAGAGACCCAGTACTTC. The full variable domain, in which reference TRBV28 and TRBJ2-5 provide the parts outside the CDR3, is DVKVTQSSRYLVKRTGEKVFLECVQDMDHENMFWYRQDPGLGLRLIYFSYDVKMKEKGDIPEGYSVSREKKERFSLILESASTNQTSMYLCASSTTGGETQYFGPGTRLLVL.

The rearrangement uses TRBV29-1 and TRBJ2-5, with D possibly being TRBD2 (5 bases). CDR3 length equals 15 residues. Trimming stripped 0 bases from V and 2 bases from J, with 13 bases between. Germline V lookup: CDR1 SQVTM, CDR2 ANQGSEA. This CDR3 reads CSVEDLGGYQETQYF. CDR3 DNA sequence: TGCAGCGTTGAAGATTTAGGAGGATATCAAGAGACCCAGTACTTC.

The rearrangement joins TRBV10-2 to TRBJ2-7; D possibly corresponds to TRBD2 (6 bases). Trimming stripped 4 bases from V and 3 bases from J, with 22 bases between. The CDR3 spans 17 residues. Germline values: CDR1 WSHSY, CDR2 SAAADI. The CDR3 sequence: CASSGPSGGIDFYEQYF. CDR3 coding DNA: TGCGCCAGCAGTGGTCCCTCGGGCGGGATCGATTTCTACGAGCAGTACTTC.

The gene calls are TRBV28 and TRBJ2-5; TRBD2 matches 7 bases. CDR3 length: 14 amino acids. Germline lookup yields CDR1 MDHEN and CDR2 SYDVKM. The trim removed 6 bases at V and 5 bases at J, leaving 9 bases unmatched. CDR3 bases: TGTGCCAGCAGCCGCCTTTTGGGGGGGGAGACCCAGTACTTC. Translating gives CASSRLLGGETQYF.

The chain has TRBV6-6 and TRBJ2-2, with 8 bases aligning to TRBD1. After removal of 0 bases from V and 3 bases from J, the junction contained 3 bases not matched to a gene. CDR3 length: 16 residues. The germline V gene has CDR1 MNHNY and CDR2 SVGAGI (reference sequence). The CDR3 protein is CASSYSGDRYTGELFF. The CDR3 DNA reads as TGTGCCAGCAGTTACTCGGGGGACAGGTACACCGGGGAGCTGTTTTTT.

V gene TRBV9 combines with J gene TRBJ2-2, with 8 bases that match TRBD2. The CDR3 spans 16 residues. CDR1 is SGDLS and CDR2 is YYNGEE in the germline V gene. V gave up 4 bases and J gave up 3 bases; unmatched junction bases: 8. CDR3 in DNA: TGTGCCAGCAGCCCCTCGGGGGGGGTAGACACCGGGGAGCTGTTTTTT. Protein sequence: CASSPSGGVDTGELFF. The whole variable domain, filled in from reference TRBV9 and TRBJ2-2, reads DSGVTQTPKHLITATGQRVTLRCSPRSGDLSVYWYQQSLDQGLQFLIQYYNGEERAKGNILERFSAQQFPDLHSELNLSSLELGDSALYFCASSPSGGVDTGELFFGEGSRLTVL.

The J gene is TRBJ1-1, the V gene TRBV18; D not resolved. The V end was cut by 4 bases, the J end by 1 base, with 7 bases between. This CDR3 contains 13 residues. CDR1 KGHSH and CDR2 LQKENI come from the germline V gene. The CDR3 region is CASSRSENTEAFF. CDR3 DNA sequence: TGTGCCAGCTCACGTTCAGAGAACACTGAAGCTTTCTTT. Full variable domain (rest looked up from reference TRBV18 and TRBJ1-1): NAGVMQNPRHLVRRRGQEARLRCSPMKGHSHVYWYRQLPEEGLKFMVYLQKENIIDESGMPKERFSAEFPKEGPSILRIQQVVRGDSAAYFCASSRSENTEAFFGQGTRLTVV.

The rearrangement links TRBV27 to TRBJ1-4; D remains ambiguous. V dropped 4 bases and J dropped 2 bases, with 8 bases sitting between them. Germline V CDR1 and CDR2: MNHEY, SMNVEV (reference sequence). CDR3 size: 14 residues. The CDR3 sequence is CASSSGWTNEKLFF. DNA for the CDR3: TGTGCCAGCAGTTCGGGGTGGACTAATGAAAAACTGTTTTTT.

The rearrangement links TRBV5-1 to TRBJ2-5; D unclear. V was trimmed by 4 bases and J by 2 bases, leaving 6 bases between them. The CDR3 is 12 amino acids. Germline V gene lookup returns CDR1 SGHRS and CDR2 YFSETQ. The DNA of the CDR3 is TGCGCCAGCAGCCAGGCTCAAGAGACCCAGTACTTC. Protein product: CASSQAQETQYF.

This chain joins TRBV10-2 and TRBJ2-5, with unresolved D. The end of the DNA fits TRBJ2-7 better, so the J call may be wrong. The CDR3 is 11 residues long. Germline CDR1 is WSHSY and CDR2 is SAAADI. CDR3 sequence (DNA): TGCGCCAGCAGCGCTGCCTACGAGCAGTACTTC. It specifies CASSAAYEQYF.

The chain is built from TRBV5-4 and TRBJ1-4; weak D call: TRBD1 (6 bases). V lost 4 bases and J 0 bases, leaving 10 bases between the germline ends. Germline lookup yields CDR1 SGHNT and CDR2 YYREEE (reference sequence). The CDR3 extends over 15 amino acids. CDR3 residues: CASSTDSATNEKLFF. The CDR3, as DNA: TGTGCCAGCAGCACGGACAGTGCAACTAATGAAAAACTGTTTTTT.